This is a list of T cell receptor beta chains from one sample in a study of blood T cell repertoires in COVID-19. TCRdb keeps only in-frame clones here, not all; method: immunoSEQ multiplex PCR. The sample has 89,000 or so clones; more than 90% are singletons. The sequencing sample was made of peripheral blood. These receptors all stem from a human donor with active COVID-19. The donor label of this sample is uncertain. Each CDR3 is given with its conserved first and last residue.

V gene	J gene	CDR3 protein
TRBV5-1	TRBJ2-5	CASSRDRQETQYF
TRBV4-1	TRBJ2-5	CASSLQGTQETQYF
TRBV5-1	TRBJ2-2	CASKTPPRLAGVNTGELFF
TRBV23-1	TRBJ2-5	CGVAGAPGTQYF
TRBV15	TRBJ2-2	CATSRTFSGGNTGELFF
TRBV3-1/TRBV3-2	TRBJ1-5	CASSQRLYSNQPQHF
TRBV2	TRBJ2-2	CASSGRGTFANTGELFF
TRBV2	TRBJ1-1	CASRDDRGRTEAFF
TRBV19	TRBJ2-5	CASTTGGMGTQYF
TRBV2	TRBJ2-3	CASRPGDYPTDTQYF
TRBV11-2	TRBJ2-7	CASSPLREEQYF
TRBV28	TRBJ2-7	CASSVAHGGEQYF
TRBV27	TRBJ2-5	CASSLPEGETQYF
TRBV9	TRBJ2-5	CASSVDAGGQETQYF
TRBV5-8	TRBJ2-7	CASSLGGGPTYEQYF
TRBV5-1	TRBJ2-7	CASSQQGLAGGYEQYF
TRBV25-1	TRBJ2-1	CAAKAGGPYNEQFF